The 2 T cell receptor beta chains below come from one sample, sequenced in a study of shared clonotypes between healthy human individuals. This table comes from immunoSEQ multiplex PCR, and its TCRdb copy is limited to in-frame clones, with some not included. The sample has about 2.4 million clones, roughly 93% seen once. The material sequenced was naive CD4+ T cells from PBMCs. Specified subset: CD45RA+ positively selected. The receptors were gathered from a man younger than 35 in good health. Some clones in this sample may be carry-over from other donors' samples.

V usage is TRBV7-9 and J usage is TRBJ2-3, with 11 bases aligning to TRBD2. The CDR3 has 17 amino acids. V lost 6 bases to trimming and J lost 2 bases; unmatched junction nucleotides: 10. Per the germline V gene, CDR1 is SEHNR and CDR2 is FQNEAQ (reference sequence). The CDR3 coding sequence is TGTGCCAGCAGGTCCGACCTAGCGGGAGGCCTCACAGATACGCAGTATTTT. Amino acid sequence: CASRSDLAGGLTDTQYF.

This chain joins TRBV29-1 and TRBJ2-1; 10 bases are a match to TRBD1. The CDR3 length is 13 residues. CDR1 is SQVTM, CDR2 ANQGSEA, per germline. V shed 7 bases, J shed 6 bases, and the junction held 6 bases outside the gene matches. The CDR3 coding sequence is TGCAGCGGGGGACAGGGGCGCTCCAATGAGCAGTTCTTC. Its translation is CSGGQGRSNEQFF.